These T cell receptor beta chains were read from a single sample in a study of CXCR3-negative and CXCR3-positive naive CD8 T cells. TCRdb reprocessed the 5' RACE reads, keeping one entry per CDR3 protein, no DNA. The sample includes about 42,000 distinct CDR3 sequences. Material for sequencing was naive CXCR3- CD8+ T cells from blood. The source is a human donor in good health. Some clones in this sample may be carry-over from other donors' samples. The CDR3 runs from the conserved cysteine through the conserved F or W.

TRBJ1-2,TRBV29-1,CSVYPTGGRGYTF
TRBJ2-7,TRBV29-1,CSVVTNYEQYF
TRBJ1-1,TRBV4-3,CASSQDNWSIGDTEAFF
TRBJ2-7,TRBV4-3,CASSQDLAGGYEQYF
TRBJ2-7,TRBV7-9,CASSRGDYSRYEQYF
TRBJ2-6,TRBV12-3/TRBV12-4,CASSPSGGANVLTF
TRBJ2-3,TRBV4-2,CASSQGTSGGPDTQYF
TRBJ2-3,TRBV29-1,CSADQERERVGTDTQYF
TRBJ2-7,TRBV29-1,CSVEGLGEQYF
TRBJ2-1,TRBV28,CASSPTAGGRVF
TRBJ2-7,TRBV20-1,CSATLLADQYEQYF
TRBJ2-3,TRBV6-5,CASSLRDRGLDTQYF
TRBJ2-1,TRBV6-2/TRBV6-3,CASSASGGSYNEQFF
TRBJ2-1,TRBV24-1,CATTRPKRDRGRSYNEQFF
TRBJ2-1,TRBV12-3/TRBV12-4,CASSIGTNSYNEQFF